These T cell receptor beta chains were read from a single sample in a study of T cell responses to AZD1222 COVID-19 vaccine. Here immunoSEQ multiplex PCR was the method, and the copy in TCRdb shows in-frame clones only, minus some. The sample shows roughly 170,000 clones, 88% of them seen only once. Specimen: peripheral blood, collected on day 0 of AZD1222 vaccination. Receptor source: an adult in good health. CDR3s include the opening cysteine and the closing phenylalanine or tryptophan. D genes are given only for firm matches. Where a row states a size, it is once, few, many or the class of an expanded clone; other rows omit it.

CDR3 protein,CDR3 DNA,J gene,D gene,V gene,clone size
CASSVPGWNEQFF,TGTGCCAGCAGCGTTCCAGGTTGGAATGAGCAGTTCTTC,TRBJ2-1,.,TRBV9,.
CASSISENTEAFF,TGTGCCAGTAGTATTTCGGAGAACACTGAAGCTTTCTTT,TRBJ1-1,.,TRBV19,.
CASSIDRSRVNQPQHF,TGTGCCAGTAGTATAGATCGGTCGAGGGTCAATCAGCCCCAGCATTTT,TRBJ1-5,.,TRBV19,.
CASSRPNNEQFF,TGTGCCAGCAGCCGACCTAACAATGAGCAGTTCTTC,TRBJ2-1,.,TRBV6-5,few
CASSSSTGTEAFF,TGTGCCAGCAGCTCGTCGACAGGCACTGAAGCTTTCTTT,TRBJ1-1,.,TRBV7-9,.
CAISLDREAGELFF,TGTGCCATCAGTTTGGACAGGGAGGCCGGGGAGCTGTTTTTT,TRBJ2-2,TRBD1,TRBV10-3,once
CASSQEFNEQFF,TGTGCCAGCAGCCAGGAGTTTAATGAGCAGTTCTTC,TRBJ2-1,.,TRBV4-2,once
CASSPTGGGSYEQYF,TGCGCCAGCAGCCCGACCGGGGGAGGATCCTACGAGCAGTACTTC,TRBJ2-7,.,TRBV5-1,.
CAISESSFRGENIQYF,TGTGCCATCAGTGAGTCGAGTTTCAGGGGAGAAAACATTCAGTACTTC,TRBJ2-4,.,TRBV10-3,few
CASSPSGTSGITDTQYF,TGTGCCAGCAGCCCATCCGGGACTAGCGGAATCACAGATACGCAGTATTTT,TRBJ2-3,TRBD2,TRBV6-4,.
CASSPGQHSGANVLTF,TGCGCCAGCAGCCCTGGACAGCACTCTGGGGCCAACGTCCTGACTTTC,TRBJ2-6,.,TRBV5-1,.
CASSLGLARKFF,TGTGCCAGCAGTCTCGGACTAGCGCGGAAGTTCTTC,TRBJ2-1,TRBD2,TRBV28,.
CASSARGYGTEAFF,TGTGCCAGCAGCGCAAGGGGTTACGGCACTGAAGCTTTCTTT,TRBJ1-1,.,TRBV13,.
CAWNPGYNSPLHF,TGTGCCTGGAATCCAGGGTATAATTCACCCCTCCACTTT,TRBJ1-6,.,TRBV30,few
CAWSRDWTSGSFVSTDTQYF,TGTGCCTGGAGTCGGGACTGGACTAGCGGGAGTTTTGTTAGCACAGATACGCAGTATTTT,TRBJ2-3,TRBD2,TRBV30,.
CASSLGQGFDGYTF,TGTGCCAGCAGCTTAGGCCAGGGCTTCGATGGCTACACCTTC,TRBJ1-2,.,TRBV7-9,.
CASKASFSGANVLTF,TGTGCCAGTAAGGCCAGCTTCTCTGGGGCCAACGTCCTGACTTTC,TRBJ2-6,.,TRBV19,few
CASGAGESEQYF,TGTGCCAGCGGGGCGGGAGAAAGCGAGCAGTACTTC,TRBJ2-7,TRBD2,TRBV3-1/TRBV3-2,.
CASIDQSYGYTF,TGTGCCAGCATCGACCAGTCCTATGGCTACACCTTC,TRBJ1-2,.,TRBV6-5,.
CASSLAQHSGNTIYF,TGTGCCAGCAGCTTGGCGCAGCACTCTGGAAACACCATATATTTT,TRBJ1-3,.,TRBV5-8,.
CASRSSGPWKGNTIYF,TGTGCCAGCAGGTCCTCTGGGCCATGGAAGGGAAACACCATATATTTT,TRBJ1-3,.,TRBV11-1,few
CASSPPLGSSYNEQFF,TGTGCCAGTAGTCCACCCCTTGGCAGTTCCTACAATGAGCAGTTCTTC,TRBJ2-1,.,TRBV19,.
CASSESGGGEQYF,TGCGCCAGCAGTGAGTCGGGGGGTGGCGAGCAGTACTTC,TRBJ2-7,.,TRBV10-1,.
CATSRGGQDNYGYTF,TGTGCCACCAGCAGAGGGGGACAGGATAACTATGGCTACACCTTC,TRBJ1-2,TRBD1,TRBV15,.
CASSAQGAQTGELFF,TGTGCCAGCAGTGCACAGGGGGCGCAAACCGGGGAGCTGTTTTTT,TRBJ2-2,TRBD1,TRBV6-4,.
CASSSSGGATDTQYF,TGTGCCAGCAGTAGTAGCGGGGGGGCAACAGATACGCAGTATTTT,TRBJ2-3,TRBD2,TRBV6-2/TRBV6-3,.
CASTPTVNTEAFF,TGTGCCAGCACACCGACAGTGAACACTGAAGCTTTCTTT,TRBJ1-1,.,TRBV9,.
CASSSRTGLSETQYF,TGTGCCAGCAGCTCCCGGACAGGGCTGTCGGAGACCCAGTACTTC,TRBJ2-5,TRBD1,TRBV7-8,.
CASSSRDRDTEAFF,TGCGCCAGCAGCTCCCGGGATAGGGACACTGAAGCTTTCTTT,TRBJ1-1,.,TRBV5-1,.
CASSLNRAHGYTF,TGTGCCAGCAGCTTAAACAGGGCGCATGGCTACACCTTC,TRBJ1-2,.,TRBV7-8,.
CASSATGGREKLFF,TGTGCCAGCAGCGCGACAGGGGGCCGGGAAAAACTGTTTTTT,TRBJ1-4,TRBD1,TRBV9,.
CASSPEGTDTQYF,TGTGCCAGCTCACCAGAGGGGACAGATACGCAGTATTTT,TRBJ2-3,.,TRBV18,.
CASWDTPTDTQYF,TGTGCCAGCTGGGATACCCCCACAGATACGCAGTATTTT,TRBJ2-3,.,TRBV12-3/TRBV12-4,few
CASNLEQGVGEQFF,TGTGCCAGCAATCTTGAACAGGGGGTAGGTGAGCAGTTCTTC,TRBJ2-1,TRBD1,TRBV6-5,.
CASSPTVYTDTQYF,TGCGCCAGCAGCCCAACGGTCTACACAGATACGCAGTATTTT,TRBJ2-3,.,TRBV5-1,.
CASSIIDSSSYEQYF,TGTGCCAGTAGTATAATAGACAGCAGCTCCTACGAGCAGTACTTC,TRBJ2-7,.,TRBV19,.
CASSPGQGEGETQYF,TGTGCCAGCAGCCCGGGACAGGGGGAAGGAGAGACCCAGTACTTC,TRBJ2-5,TRBD1,TRBV28,.
CASSEWASSTDTQYF,TGTGCCAGCAGTGAGTGGGCTTCTAGCACAGATACGCAGTATTTT,TRBJ2-3,.,TRBV6-1,.
CASSDGERSANEKLFF,TGTGCCAGCAGTGACGGGGAGAGGAGTGCTAATGAAAAACTGTTTTTT,TRBJ1-4,.,TRBV25-1,.
CASSKARVSSPLHF,TGTGCCAGCAGCAAAGCCAGGGTCAGCTCACCCCTCCACTTT,TRBJ1-6,.,TRBV21-1,once
CASSVEGSSGANVLTF,TGTGCCAGCAGCGTAGAGGGTTCATCGGGGGCCAACGTCCTGACTTTC,TRBJ2-6,.,TRBV9,.
CASSQGLAGANEQFF,TGTGCCAGCAGCCAAGGACTAGCGGGAGCCAATGAGCAGTTCTTC,TRBJ2-1,TRBD2,TRBV3-1/TRBV3-2,.
CASSTQGADTQYF,TGTGCCAGCAGTACTCAGGGGGCGGATACGCAGTATTTT,TRBJ2-3,TRBD1,TRBV6-5,.
CASSLLNTEAFF,TGTGCCAGCAGCCTCCTTAACACTGAAGCTTTCTTT,TRBJ1-1,.,TRBV5-6,.
CASSTTTGDTGELFF,TGTGCCAGCAGCACCACGACAGGGGACACCGGGGAGCTGTTTTTT,TRBJ2-2,TRBD1,TRBV7-3,.
CATPRGTGTGELFF,TGTGCCACCCCTCGAGGGACAGGGACCGGGGAGCTGTTTTTT,TRBJ2-2,TRBD1,TRBV2,.
CASSEWDSSNQPQHF,TGTGCCAGCAGTGAATGGGACAGCAGCAATCAGCCCCAGCATTTT,TRBJ1-5,TRBD1,TRBV6-1,.
CASSLGRGGQETQYF,TGTGCCAGCAGTTTGGGGAGGGGAGGTCAAGAGACCCAGTACTTC,TRBJ2-5,TRBD2,TRBV27,.
CASSLNRGNEQFF,TGTGCTAGCAGCTTAAACCGAGGCAATGAGCAGTTCTTC,TRBJ2-1,.,TRBV7-7,.
CASSQGRNSNQPQHF,TGTGCCAGCAGCCAAGGTAGGAATAGCAATCAGCCCCAGCATTTT,TRBJ1-5,.,TRBV4-2,once
CASSPWDRQSTDTQYF,TGTGCCAGCAGCCCCTGGGACAGGCAAAGCACAGATACGCAGTATTTT,TRBJ2-3,TRBD1,TRBV14,.
CASSSLDRGGSGANVLTF,TGTGCCAGCAGCTCTTTGGACAGGGGCGGATCTGGGGCCAACGTCCTGACTTTC,TRBJ2-6,TRBD1,TRBV7-3,.
CASSLGTSGANVLTF,TGTGCCAGTAGTCTGGGAACCTCTGGGGCCAACGTCCTGACTTTC,TRBJ2-6,.,TRBV19,.
CASSYGQGVYGYTF,TGTGCTAGCAGTTACGGACAGGGGGTCTATGGCTACACCTTC,TRBJ1-2,TRBD1,TRBV6-5,.
CASSAGGGHQEQFF,TGTGCCAGCAGCGCAGGGGGCGGTCATCAAGAGCAGTTCTTC,TRBJ2-1,TRBD1,TRBV9,.
CASSQGPLSGEQYF,TGTGCCAGCAGCCAAGGACCCCTCTCTGGCGAGCAGTACTTC,TRBJ2-7,.,TRBV3-1/TRBV3-2,.
CATRIGTGANVLTF,TGTGCCACCAGGATTGGGACTGGGGCCAACGTCCTGACTTTC,TRBJ2-6,.,TRBV24-1,.
CARSIAAPYEQYF,TGTGCCAGGTCGATAGCGGCACCCTACGAGCAGTACTTC,TRBJ2-7,.,TRBV6-4,few
CASRTGDYGYTF,TGTGCCAGCAGGACAGGCGATTATGGCTACACCTTC,TRBJ1-2,.,TRBV12-3/TRBV12-4,.
CASTRGVRDTEAFF,TGCGCCAGCACACGGGGGGTCAGGGACACTGAAGCTTTCTTT,TRBJ1-1,.,TRBV4-3,once